A single sample is the source of the 31 T cell receptor beta chains below, sequenced in a study of CD8 T cells in ankylosing spondylitis (dated by TCRdb to the late 2010s). The library came from 5' RACE. Sequencing took place on an Illumina HiSeq 2500. TCRdb itself trimmed the public reads at Q25 with fastp, ran MiXCR and retained productive beta chains. Entries that share a CDR3 protein sequence are merged under the most common genes and DNA. The sample table lists approximately 250,000 distinct CDR3 sequences, approximately 10% of them with a count of one. 2.5% to 3% of the sample rests with the top ten. Sequenced input: blood, either unsorted or a sorted T cell fraction (not recorded which). The receptors shown here come from a male donor with ankylosing spondylitis or in good health (not recorded which).

Concerning this clonotype itself: A much larger clone differs by one base, so this may be a read error. V and J are TRBV12-3 or TRBV12-4 and TRBJ2-1; D gene uncertain. V shed 8 bases and J shed 7 bases, with 9 bases lying between them. The length of the CDR3 is 11 residues. The chain's CDR3 is CASGQVNEQFF. The CDR3 DNA reads TGTGCCAGCGGGCAAGTGAATGAGCAGTTCTTC.

This clonotype came up a few times. V is TRBV30 and J is TRBJ2-7; 9 bases agree with TRBD2. Germline V gene sequence: CDR1 GTSNPN, CDR2 SVGIG (reference sequence). J lost 3 bases, V lost 0 bases, and 3 bases had no gene match. The CDR3 is 14 residues long. The CDR3 DNA follows: TGTGCCTGGAGTGTAAGGCGGGGGGGCTACGAGCAGTACTTC. Amino acid sequence: CAWSVRRGGYEQYF.

This sequence joins TRBV20-1 and TRBJ1-1; D is ambiguous. Trimming pared 6 bases from V and 4 bases from J, leaving 15 bases between. This CDR3 spans 13 amino acids. Per germline, CDR1 DFQATT and CDR2 SNEGSKA (reference sequence). CDR3 in amino acids: CSAGGWKSTEAFF. Written as DNA, the CDR3 is TGCAGTGCCGGAGGTTGGAAGAGCACTGAAGCTTTCTTT.

This clonotype was seen ten or more times. The chain combines TRBV7-2 with TRBJ2-1; D is uncertain. Germline CDR1 is SGHTA and CDR2 is FQGNSA. The CDR3 runs 12 residues. Trimming took 4 bases from V and 7 from J, leaving 8 bases between them. CDR3 sequence: CASSSYRNEQFF. The CDR3, as DNA: TGTGCCAGCAGCTCGTATAGAAATGAGCAGTTCTTC.

This clonotype was seen a handful of times. The chain carries TRBV4-1 and TRBJ2-3, with 7 bases that match TRBD2. Per the germline V gene, CDR1 is MGHRA and CDR2 is YSYEKL. The CDR3 extends over 17 amino acids. The ends lost 4 bases at V and 1 base at J; junction bases unmatched: 11. The CDR3 bases are TGCGCCAGCAGCCCAGCCCGAGCTAGCGGAGGCACAGATACGCAGTATTTT. Amino acids: CASSPARASGGTDTQYF.

This clonotype was picked up many times. V and J are TRBV5-1 and TRBJ2-3; a possible D gene is TRBD2 (6 bases). CDR1 and CDR2 from the germline V gene are SGHRS and YFSETQ. The length of the CDR3 is 14 residues. V dropped 1 base and J dropped 2 bases, with 8 bases sitting between them. In DNA, the CDR3 is TGCGCCAGCAGCTTGTCGGGGGTCACAGATACGCAGTATTTT. Amino acid sequence: CASSLSGVTDTQYF.

There are many counts of this clonotype. The gene calls are TRBV25-1 and TRBJ1-1; 8 bases align to TRBD1. Germline assignment: CDR1 MGHDK and CDR2 SYGVNS. This CDR3 spans 16 amino acids. V shed 5 bases, J shed 4 bases, and the junction held 12 bases outside the gene matches. The CDR3 sequence is CASSKSGTGGGTEAFF. CDR3 sequence (DNA): TGTGCCAGCAGTAAATCCGGGACAGGCGGTGGCACTGAAGCTTTCTTT.

In this sample, this clonotype turned up many times. V usage is TRBV4-2 and J usage is TRBJ1-1; D is unclear. The CDR3 sequence is 16 residues long. The V gene lost 0 bases and the J gene lost 5 bases, with 16 bases spanning the gap. The germline CDR1 and CDR2 sequences are LGHNA and YNFKEQ. The CDR3 loop reads CASSQDKGGDKTEAFF. The CDR3 DNA sequence: TGTGCCAGCAGCCAAGATAAGGGCGGAGACAAAACTGAAGCTTTCTTT.

This clonotype was picked up many times. J is TRBJ2-3 and V is TRBV12-3 or TRBV12-4; TRBD2 matches 10 bases. There are 17 residues in the CDR3. V lost 5 bases, J lost 3 bases, and 11 bases stayed unmatched. CDR3 DNA: TGTGCCAGCAGTCTTGGTCGGGGTAGCGGGAGGACAGATACGCAGTATTTT. Encoded protein: CASSLGRGSGRTDTQYF.

This clonotype was observed many times. The gene calls are TRBV2 and TRBJ2-2; 14 nucleotides line up with TRBD2. Germline V gives CDR1 SNHLY, CDR2 FYNNEI. The CDR3 has 18 amino acids. V was clipped by 5 bases and J by 5 bases; unmatched bases: 10. The CDR3 spells CASSFLLGTSGGTGELFF. The CDR3 DNA reads TGTGCCAGCAGTTTCCTATTAGGGACTAGCGGGGGAACCGGGGAGCTGTTTTTT.

This clonotype was seen repeatedly, ten times or more. V usage is TRBV4-2 and J usage is TRBJ1-4, with D hard to call. The CDR3 runs 15 residues. The germline V gene has CDR1 LGHNA and CDR2 YNFKEQ. Trimming removed 0 bases at V and 3 bases at J, with 8 bases between. The CDR3 DNA reads TGTGCCAGCAGCCAAGACCCGGGAGCTAATGAAAAACTGTTTTTT. Translating it yields CASSQDPGANEKLFF.

The chain couples TRBV12-3 or TRBV12-4 to TRBJ1-1; D is ambiguous. The CDR3 has 13 residues. V lost 5 bases, J lost 4 bases, and 11 bases lay in between. The CDR3 sequence is CASSRTWGTEAFF. Written as DNA, the CDR3 is TGTGCCAGCAGTCGGACCTGGGGCACTGAAGCTTTCTTT.

There are many counts of this clonotype. The rearrangement uses TRBV7-2 and TRBJ2-3; weak D call: TRBD2 (6 bases). The CDR3 consists of 15 residues. The germline gives CDR1 SGHTA, CDR2 FQGNSA. The V end was cut by 3 bases, the J end by 2 bases, with 12 bases between. The CDR3 nucleotides read TGTGCCAGCAGCTTCTCCGGGAGCTTCACAGATACGCAGTATTTT. Protein sequence: CASSFSGSFTDTQYF.

V gene TRBV20-1 combines with J gene TRBJ2-2, with D possibly matching TRBD1 (6 bases). The CDR3 length is 15 residues. V was trimmed by 2 bases and J by 4 bases, leaving 14 bases between them. Germline assignment: CDR1 DFQATT and CDR2 SNEGSKA (reference sequence). The CDR3 is CSARRILGATGELFF. The CDR3 DNA reads as TGCAGTGCTAGACGAATCTTGGGGGCCACCGGGGAGCTGTTTTTT.

Ten or more counts support this clonotype. V usage is TRBV5-1 and J usage is TRBJ2-5; 7 bases line up with TRBD2. Germline CDR1 SGHRS, CDR2 YFSETQ. The CDR3 length is 14 residues. Germline trimming cut 2 bases from V and 2 bases from J; bases unmatched to any gene: 3. CDR3 loop: CASSFRTSQETQYF. The CDR3 DNA reads TGCGCCAGCAGCTTCAGGACTAGTCAAGAGACCCAGTACTTC. The complete variable domain, with remaining parts taken from reference TRBV5-1 and TRBJ2-5, reads KAGVTQTPRYLIKTRGQQVTLSCSPISGHRSVSWYQQTPGQGLQFLFEYFSETQRNKGNFPGRFSGRQFSNSRSEMNVSTLELGDSALYLCASSFRTSQETQYFGPGTRLLVL.

This clonotype was counted ten times or more. The V and J genes are TRBV5-1 and TRBJ1-5, with a weak D call TRBD1 (5 bases). Germline lookup yields CDR1 SGHRS and CDR2 YFSETQ. This CDR3 spans 14 amino acids. CDR3 loop: CASFLRQTDQPQHF. The DNA of the CDR3 is TGCGCTAGCTTCTTACGACAGACAGATCAGCCCCAGCATTTT. Together with reference TRBV5-1 and TRBJ1-5, the CDR3 gives the full variable domain: KAGVTQTPRYLIKTRGQQVTLSCSPISGHRSVSWYQQTPGQGLQFLFEYFSETQRNKGNFPGRFSGRQFSNSRSEMNVSTLELGDSALYLCASFLRQTDQPQHFGDGTRLSIL.

This sequence joins TRBV12-3 or TRBV12-4 and TRBJ2-6; TRBD1 matches 9 bases. This CDR3 is built from 17 residues. J was trimmed by 7 bases and V by 4 bases; bases with no gene match: 11. CDR3 region: CASSSGQGKGLANVLTF. CDR3 nucleotide sequence: TGTGCCAGCAGTTCGGGACAGGGTAAAGGCCTAGCCAACGTCCTGACTTTC.

This clonotype was counted ten times or more. The chain uses TRBV7-2 and TRBJ1-1, with D unclear. CDR3 length: 14 amino acids. Trimming shortened V by 4 bases and J by 4 bases, and 13 bases separated the two germline ends. Germline CDR1 reads SGHTA; CDR2 reads FQGNSA. CDR3: CASSSLWGFTEAFF. The CDR3 region has the DNA TGTGCCAGCAGCTCCCTGTGGGGTTTCACTGAAGCTTTCTTT.

CDR3 bases: TGTGCCAGCAGTTTAGGAGGGGGGATGGATGAAAAACTGTTTTTT. Encoded protein: CASSLGGGMDEKLFF. This chain connects TRBV12-3 or TRBV12-4 to TRBJ1-4; D perhaps matches TRBD1 (6 bases). Trimming removed 1 base at V and 6 bases at J, with 12 bases between. The length of the CDR3 is 15 residues.

In its sample, this clonotype was seen a few times. The rearrangement uses TRBV12-3 or TRBV12-4 and TRBJ1-2; TRBD1 is a possible D gene (5 bases). V was trimmed by 3 bases and J by 9 bases, leaving 17 bases between them. This CDR3 has 14 amino acids. The CDR3 loop is CASSFLSAPGSYTF. As DNA, the CDR3 is TGTGCCAGCAGTTTTCTGTCGGCTCCAGGGAGCTACACCTTC.

There are many counts of this clonotype. The chain has TRBV20-1 and TRBJ2-5; D is undetermined. Trimming removed 0 bases at V and 1 base at J, with 3 bases between. Germline V CDR1 and CDR2: DFQATT, SNEGSKA (reference sequence). The CDR3 extends over 12 amino acids. CDR3 residues: CSARDPQETQYF. The CDR3, as DNA: TGCAGTGCTAGAGACCCCCAAGAGACCCAGTACTTC.

V and J are TRBV5-1 and TRBJ1-2, with 7 positions matching TRBD1. V was pared by 0 bases and J by 4 bases, with 3 bases of the junction left unmatched. This CDR3 is built from 14 residues. CDR1 SGHRS and CDR2 YFSETQ come from the germline V gene. CDR3 DNA: TGCGCCAGCAGCTTGGCACAGGGGACCTATGGCTACACCTTC. This sequence encodes CASSLAQGTYGYTF.

This clonotype was counted at least ten times. The chain combines TRBV20-1 with TRBJ1-2; D perhaps matches TRBD1 (5 bases). CDR1 and CDR2 (germline): DFQATT, SNEGSKA (reference sequence). Trimming pared 3 bases from V and 4 bases from J, leaving 9 bases between. This CDR3 is built from 12 residues. CDR3: CSASAGSYGYTF. The CDR3 coding sequence is TGCAGTGCTAGTGCAGGGAGCTATGGCTACACCTTC.

This clonotype was counted ten times or more. This chain links TRBV5-5 with TRBJ2-7; D is possibly TRBD1 (5 bases). Trimming took off 2 bases at V and 3 bases at J, with 15 bases between the two ends. CDR1 and CDR2 (germline): SGHKS, YYEKEE (reference sequence). The CDR3 runs to 15 residues. CDR3 sequence (DNA): TGTGCCAGCAGCTTTCAAGGACAAGAATACTACGAGCAGTACTTC. Amino acids: CASSFQGQEYYEQYF. Full variable domain (outside the CDR3, taken from reference TRBV5-5 and TRBJ2-7): DAGVTQSPTHLIKTRGQQVTLRCSPISGHKSVSWYQQVLGQGPQFIFQYYEKEERGRGNFPDRFSARQFPNYSSELNVNALLLGDSALYLCASSFQGQEYYEQYFGPGTRLTVT.

With regard to this clonotype: One base away lies a much larger clone, so this may be a sequencing read error. V and J are TRBV3-1 and TRBJ2-6; no clear D. The V gene's germline CDR1 is LGHDT and CDR2 YNNKEL (reference sequence). This CDR3 region has 13 residues. In DNA form, the CDR3 reads TGTGTCAGCAGCCAGCGAGAACCCAACGTCCTGACTTTC. Protein sequence: CVSSQREPNVLTF. The entire variable domain, with the rest obtained from reference TRBV3-1 and TRBJ2-6, is as follows: DTAVSQTPKYLVTQMGNDKSIKCEQNLGHDTMYWYKQDSKKFLKIMFSYNNKELIINETVPNRFSPKSPDKAHLNLHINSLELGDSAVYFCVSSQREPNVLTFGAGSRLTVL.

This clonotype was found many times. This sequence joins TRBV20-1 and TRBJ1-6; tentatively, D is TRBD1 (5 bases). The CDR3 contains 14 residues. Germline V gives CDR1 DFQATT, CDR2 SNEGSKA (reference sequence). The V and J ends lost 4 bases and 9 bases respectively, with 16 bases between them. This CDR3 reads CSATPEDIGSPLHF. DNA for the CDR3: TGCAGTGCTACCCCGGAGGACATCGGTTCACCCCTCCACTTT.

This clonotype was counted only a few times. The chain links TRBV5-1 to TRBJ2-7, with D perhaps TRBD1 or TRBD2 (6 bases each). The CDR3 loop spans 15 amino acids. The V and J ends lost 2 bases and 5 bases respectively, with 17 bases between them. In germline, CDR1 is SGHRS, CDR2 YFSETQ. The chain's CDR3 is CASSFTAGHPNEQYF. CDR3 DNA sequence: TGCGCCAGCAGCTTCACGGCGGGACACCCCAACGAGCAGTACTTC.

The table lists this clonotype with many counts. This chain connects TRBV5-1 to TRBJ2-5; D might be TRBD1 (5 bases). Trimming took 0 bases from V and 1 from J, leaving 10 bases between them. The CDR3 runs to 15 residues. Per germline, CDR1 SGHRS and CDR2 YFSETQ. The CDR3 is CASSLGQTLQETQYF. The CDR3 coding sequence is TGCGCCAGCAGCTTGGGACAGACCCTCCAAGAGACCCAGTACTTC.

This clonotype has a count of ten or more. The V call is TRBV6-1, the J call TRBJ2-1; 7 bases are shared with TRBD2. The CDR3 consists of 16 residues. Germline loops: CDR1 MNHNS, CDR2 SASEGT. V lost 8 bases to trimming and J lost 4 bases; unmatched junction nucleotides: 14. CDR3 protein: CASFGGTASGYNEQFF. CDR3 DNA: TGTGCCAGCTTTGGGGGGACGGCTAGCGGTTACAATGAGCAGTTCTTC.

There are many counts of this clonotype. This chain uses TRBV5-1 with TRBJ2-1; TRBD2 agrees at 8 bases. CDR3 length: 14 amino acids. Germline CDR1 SGHRS, CDR2 YFSETQ. Trimming cost V 4 bases and J 8 bases; bases outside gene matches: 8. CDR3 nucleotide sequence: TGCGCCAGCAGCCGGTCCCCGGGACTAGATGAGCAGTTCTTC. It encodes CASSRSPGLDEQFF.

Ten or more counts support this clonotype. This rearrangement joins TRBV14 to TRBJ2-5; D ambiguous. Trimming stripped 4 bases from V and 3 bases from J, with 15 bases between. The V gene's germline CDR1 is SGHDN and CDR2 FVKESK. The CDR3 runs to 15 residues. The CDR3 here is CASSLTLRAEETQYF. The CDR3 DNA follows: TGTGCCAGCAGCCTAACCCTAAGGGCCGAAGAGACCCAGTACTTC.